This entry lists 12 T cell receptor beta chains sequenced from one sample in a study of cytomegalovirus exposure and HLA in healthy donors. TCRdb's copy holds only in-frame clones and misses some; the assay was immunoSEQ multiplex PCR. The profile covers around 300,000 clones, with approximately 88% appearing a single time and roughly 1% taken by the ten largest. The specimen sequenced was PBMCs. These receptors came from a woman between 18 and 30 years old in good health and CMV-seronegative.

V and J are TRBV23-1 and TRBJ2-2; 7 bases agree with TRBD2. TRBV23-1 is an open reading frame, and its role is uncertain. Germline trimming cut 7 bases from V and 4 bases from J; bases unmatched to any gene: 15. This CDR3 has 17 residues. CDR3 nucleotides: TGCGCCAGCATCGCTCCGAGTGGCGGGAGAGGCACCGGGGAGCTGTTTTTT. As protein: CASIAPSGGRGTGELFF.

The CDR3 bases are TGTGCCAGCAGGGCGATACAGGGTTTCAATGAGCAGTTCTTC. It translates to CASRAIQGFNEQFF. The chain links TRBV27 to TRBJ2-1, with TRBD1 as a possible D gene (6 bases). The V end lost 6 bases, the J end lost 6 bases, and 15 bases lay between the germline ends. Per the germline V gene, CDR1 is MNHEY and CDR2 is SMNVEV (reference sequence). This CDR3 has 14 amino acids.

The V and J genes are TRBV27 and TRBJ2-3; 10 bases match TRBD1. V was clipped by 4 bases and J by 4 bases; unmatched bases: 5. CDR3 length: 15 amino acids. Per germline, CDR1 MNHEY and CDR2 SMNVEV (reference sequence). CDR3 bases: TGTGCCAGCAGTTCGGGGGACAGGGGATCAGATACGCAGTATTTT. It encodes CASSSGDRGSDTQYF.

A single count supports this clone. This chain joins TRBV5-6 and TRBJ2-7; TRBD1 agrees at 7 bases. Germline CDR1 is SGHDT and CDR2 is YYEEEE. V shed 4 bases and J 4 bases; nucleotides not matched to a gene: 8. This CDR3 has 14 residues. This CDR3 is CASSRRGQIYEQYF. The CDR3 DNA follows: TGTGCCAGCAGCCGCCGGGGACAGATATACGAGCAGTACTTC.

The gene calls are TRBV4-1 and TRBJ2-7; D might be TRBD1 (6 bases). This CDR3 has 15 amino acids. Looked up from germline, CDR1 is MGHRA and CDR2 is YSYEKL. V was clipped by 4 bases and J by 5 bases, with 18 bases between them. The CDR3 sequence: CASSPSSGVENEQYF. The CDR3 DNA sequence: TGCGCCAGCAGCCCAAGCTCAGGGGTCGAAAACGAGCAGTACTTC.

The chain combines TRBV2 with TRBJ2-7, with 9 bases lining up with TRBD1. The ends lost 3 bases at V and 1 base at J; junction bases unmatched: 10. Looked up from germline, CDR1 is SNHLY and CDR2 is FYNNEI. The CDR3 has 17 amino acids. CDR3 sequence (DNA): TGTGCCAGCAGTGAGTTCATGGGACAGGGTTTTTCCTACGAGCAGTACTTC. Protein sequence: CASSEFMGQGFSYEQYF.

This rearrangement joins TRBV6-1 to TRBJ2-3; TRBD1 is a possible D gene (6 bases). There are 12 residues in the CDR3. The germline V and J ends were trimmed by 6 bases and 6 bases, with 10 bases remaining between them. Germline V lookup: CDR1 MNHNS, CDR2 SASEGT. The CDR3 is CASRGASDTQYF. CDR3 sequence (DNA): TGTGCCAGCAGGGGGGCCTCGGATACGCAGTATTTT.

The chain carries TRBV27 and TRBJ2-5, with no clear D. The CDR3 has 13 residues. Trimming stripped 6 bases from V and 0 bases from J, with 8 bases between. Germline CDR1 and CDR2: MNHEY and SMNVEV (reference sequence). The CDR3 region has the DNA TGTGCCAGCAGCAGGTTGTACCAAGAGACCCAGTACTTC. Translated, it gives CASSRLYQETQYF.

V usage is TRBV19 and J usage is TRBJ1-2; possible D gene TRBD1, 6 bases. From germline, CDR1 is LNHDA and CDR2 SQIVND (reference sequence). The CDR3 consists of 12 residues. V was pared by 10 bases and J by 8 bases, with 17 bases between. The CDR3 spells CAIDRPGEGYTF. As DNA, the CDR3 is TGTGCCATCGACAGGCCCGGAGAAGGCTACACCTTC. Looking up the rest from reference TRBV19 and TRBJ1-2 gives the full variable domain: DGGITQSPKYLFRKEGQNVTLSCEQNLNHDAMYWYRQDPGQGLRLIYYSQIVNDFQKGDIAEGYSVSREKKESFPLTVTSAQKNPTAFYLCAIDRPGEGYTFGSGTRLTVV.

V gene TRBV29-1 combines with J gene TRBJ2-7; 9 nucleotides align to TRBD2. The V gene end was trimmed by 4 bases and the J gene end by 2 bases; junction bases not matched to a gene: 3. The germline CDR1 and CDR2 sequences are SQVTM and ANQGSEA. The CDR3 is 13 amino acids. DNA for the CDR3: TGCAGCGTTGGGGGGACTAGCCCCTACGAGCAGTACTTC. This sequence encodes CSVGGTSPYEQYF.

The gene calls are TRBV19 and TRBJ1-6, with TRBD1 identical over 10 bases. CDR1 is LNHDA and CDR2 is SQIVND in the germline V gene (reference sequence). This CDR3 spans 15 amino acids. V trimming: 6 bases; J trimming: 9 bases; junction bases outside the gene matches: 8. The CDR3 DNA reads TGTGCCAGTAGCTATTCGGGACAGGGGATTTCACCCCTCCACTTT. This gives the protein CASSYSGQGISPLHF.

This clone was counted once. The CDR3 DNA reads TGTGCCAGCAGCGTAGGCGTCCCGAACGGCTACAATGAGCAGTTCTTC. Amino acid sequence: CASSVGVPNGYNEQFF. The chain links TRBV9 to TRBJ2-1; D gene unclear. V gave up 0 bases and J gave up 3 bases, with 13 bases separating them. Germline-derived CDR1 and CDR2 are SGDLS and YYNGEE. The CDR3 length is 16 residues.